This TCR beta chain was sequenced for a study of T cell repertoires in cytomegalovirus infection. Study-wide results and limits: The study identified carriers of CMV plus the relevant HLA from cumulative public TCR beta family frequency.

MiXCR, applied by TCRdb to the reads, yields one record per CDR3 protein. Of approximately 290,000 distinct CDR3 sequences detected, roughly 25% appear once; the ten largest clones hold approximately 13%. Germline CDR1 reads LNHNV; CDR2 reads YYDKDF (reference sequence). V lost 0 bases and J lost 1, with 16 bases in between. This CDR3 is built from 17 residues. Note on this clonotype: The target antigen is unknown.

Sequencing used PBMCs. The clonotype comes from a human donor in good health (CMV status not recorded). Some clones in this sample may be carry-over from other donors' samples. The J gene is TRBJ2-7, the V gene TRBV15; D might be TRBD1 (6 bases). The chain's CDR3 is CATSRDRAGEFSYEQYF. CDR3 DNA sequence: TGTGCCACCAGCAGAGATCGGGCAGGGGAATTTTCCTACGAGCAGTACTTC.